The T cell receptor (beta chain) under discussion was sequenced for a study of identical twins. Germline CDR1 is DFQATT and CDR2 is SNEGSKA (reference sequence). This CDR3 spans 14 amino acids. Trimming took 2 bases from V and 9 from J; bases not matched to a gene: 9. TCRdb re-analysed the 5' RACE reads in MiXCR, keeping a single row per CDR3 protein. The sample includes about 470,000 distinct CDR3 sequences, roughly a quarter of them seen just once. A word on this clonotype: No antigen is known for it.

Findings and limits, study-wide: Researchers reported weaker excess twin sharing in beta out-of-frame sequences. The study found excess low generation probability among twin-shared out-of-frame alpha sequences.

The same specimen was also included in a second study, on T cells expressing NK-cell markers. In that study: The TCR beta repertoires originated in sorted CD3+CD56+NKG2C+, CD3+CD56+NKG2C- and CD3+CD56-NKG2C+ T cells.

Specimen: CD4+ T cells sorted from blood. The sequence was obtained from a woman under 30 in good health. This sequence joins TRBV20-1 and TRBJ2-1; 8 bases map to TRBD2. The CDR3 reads CSARLTGGPGEQFF. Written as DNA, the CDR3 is TGCAGTGCTAGACTAACGGGAGGGCCCGGTGAGCAGTTCTTC.